These T cell receptor beta chains were read from a single sample in a study of cytomegalovirus exposure and HLA in healthy donors. The table came from immunoSEQ multiplex PCR; TCRdb's copy has only in-frame clones and leaves some out. The sample consists of some 170,000 clones, roughly 80% of them appearing once. Material: PBMCs. These receptors all come from a man aged 25 to 45 in good health and CMV-seropositive. Each CDR3 is given with its conserved first and last residue. A D gene is named only where the DNA matches it firmly. Not all rows give a size; the values are once, few, many and, for expanded clones, a class.

d_call: TRBD1
clone_size: NA
v_call: TRBV6-1
j_call: TRBJ1-1
cdr3_aa: CASSETGGDTEAFF
cdr3_nt: TGTGCCAGCAGTGAGACAGGGGGTGACACTGAAGCTTTCTTT

d_call: NA
clone_size: NA
v_call: TRBV6-5
j_call: TRBJ2-5
cdr3_aa: CASSYRGGDRETQYF
cdr3_nt: TGTGCCAGCAGTTACAGGGGTGGGGATCGGGAGACCCAGTACTTC

d_call: TRBD1
clone_size: NA
v_call: TRBV9
j_call: TRBJ1-3
cdr3_aa: CASSAWTGGNTIYF
cdr3_nt: TGTGCCAGCAGCGCATGGACAGGAGGAAACACCATATATTTT

d_call: NA
clone_size: NA
v_call: TRBV19
j_call: TRBJ2-7
cdr3_aa: CASSINRAAEQYF
cdr3_nt: TGTGCCAGTAGTATTAACAGGGCCGCCGAGCAGTACTTC

d_call: NA
clone_size: NA
v_call: TRBV5-4
j_call: TRBJ2-1
cdr3_aa: CASSLGQGLNEQFF
cdr3_nt: TGTGCCAGCAGCTTGGGACAGGGACTTAATGAGCAGTTCTTC

d_call: NA
clone_size: NA
v_call: TRBV4-1
j_call: TRBJ1-2
cdr3_aa: CASSQAGGIYYGYTF
cdr3_nt: TGCGCCAGCAGCCAAGCAGGTGGTATTTACTATGGCTACACCTTC

d_call: TRBD1
clone_size: many
v_call: TRBV10-3
j_call: TRBJ1-5
cdr3_aa: CAISPQGASNQPQHF
cdr3_nt: TGTGCCATCAGTCCCCAGGGGGCGAGCAATCAGCCCCAGCATTTT

d_call: NA
clone_size: NA
v_call: TRBV5-1
j_call: TRBJ2-5
cdr3_aa: CASSPRGMETQYF
cdr3_nt: TGCGCCAGCAGCCCACGGGGGATGGAGACCCAGTACTTC

d_call: TRBD1
clone_size: NA
v_call: TRBV19
j_call: TRBJ1-2
cdr3_aa: CASSIAGQGHGYTF
cdr3_nt: TGTGCCAGTAGTATCGCGGGACAGGGCCATGGCTACACCTTC

d_call: TRBD2
clone_size: NA
v_call: TRBV6-5
j_call: TRBJ2-5
cdr3_aa: CASKPHSGGQETQYF
cdr3_nt: TGTGCCAGCAAACCTCATAGCGGGGGCCAAGAGACCCAGTACTTC

d_call: TRBD1
clone_size: NA
v_call: TRBV30
j_call: TRBJ2-7
cdr3_aa: CAWSDPGTGVTEQYF
cdr3_nt: TGTGCCTGGAGTGACCCCGGGACAGGGGTCACCGAGCAGTACTTC

d_call: NA
clone_size: NA
v_call: TRBV9
j_call: TRBJ1-2
cdr3_aa: CASSVEGVPEGYTF
cdr3_nt: TGTGCCAGCAGCGTAGAGGGGGTCCCGGAGGGCTACACCTTC

d_call: TRBD1
clone_size: once
v_call: TRBV7-9
j_call: TRBJ1-2
cdr3_aa: CASSSAGTGNYGYTF
cdr3_nt: TGTGCCAGCAGCTCAGCCGGGACAGGCAACTATGGCTACACCTTC

d_call: TRBD1
clone_size: NA
v_call: TRBV7-3
j_call: TRBJ2-5
cdr3_aa: CASSSTGGGETQYF
cdr3_nt: TGTGCCAGCAGCTCGACAGGGGGTGGGGAGACCCAGTACTTC

d_call: NA
clone_size: NA
v_call: TRBV2
j_call: TRBJ2-4
cdr3_aa: CASSVGQAYKNIQYF
cdr3_nt: TGTGCCAGCAGTGTCGGCCAGGCATACAAAAACATTCAGTACTTC

d_call: TRBD1
clone_size: once
v_call: TRBV27
j_call: TRBJ2-6
cdr3_aa: CASGRTGAGANVLTF
cdr3_nt: TGTGCCAGCGGAAGAACAGGGGCTGGGGCCAACGTCCTGACTTTC

d_call: NA
clone_size: few
v_call: TRBV15
j_call: TRBJ1-2
cdr3_aa: CATSSEGAYGYTF
cdr3_nt: TGTGCCACCAGCAGTGAGGGAGCCTATGGCTACACCTTC

d_call: NA
clone_size: NA
v_call: TRBV29-1
j_call: TRBJ1-1
cdr3_aa: CSVVPQGFLGVTEAFF
cdr3_nt: TGCAGCGTTGTCCCCCAGGGGTTCCTGGGCGTGACTGAAGCTTTCTTT

d_call: NA
clone_size: NA
v_call: TRBV5-6
j_call: TRBJ1-4
cdr3_aa: CASSPRGAPNEKLFF
cdr3_nt: TGTGCCAGCAGCCCCCGGGGGGCGCCTAATGAAAAACTGTTTTTT

d_call: TRBD1
clone_size: NA
v_call: TRBV7-2
j_call: TRBJ2-3
cdr3_aa: CASSLGQGVTDTQYF
cdr3_nt: TGTGCCAGCAGCCTTGGACAGGGGGTAACAGATACGCAGTATTTT

d_call: TRBD1
clone_size: NA
v_call: TRBV6-9
j_call: TRBJ2-2
cdr3_aa: CASSYRTGRELFF
cdr3_nt: TGTGCCAGCAGTTATCGGACAGGCCGGGAGCTGTTTTTT

d_call: NA
clone_size: NA
v_call: TRBV7-2
j_call: TRBJ1-2
cdr3_aa: CASSAGPLYGYTF
cdr3_nt: TGTGCCAGCAGCGCGGGACCGCTGTATGGCTACACCTTC

d_call: NA
clone_size: NA
v_call: TRBV9
j_call: TRBJ2-7
cdr3_aa: CASSVAGGTYEQYF
cdr3_nt: TGTGCCAGCAGCGTAGCGGGTGGTACCTACGAGCAGTACTTC

d_call: TRBD1
clone_size: NA
v_call: TRBV30
j_call: TRBJ2-3
cdr3_aa: CAWSGGTGKTRTNTQYF
cdr3_nt: TGTGCCTGGAGTGGCGGGACAGGCAAAACTCGAACAAATACGCAGTATTTT

d_call: TRBD2
clone_size: NA
v_call: TRBV27
j_call: TRBJ2-7
cdr3_aa: CASSLSTSSHEQYF
cdr3_nt: TGTGCCAGCAGTTTATCGACTAGCTCCCACGAGCAGTACTTC

d_call: TRBD1
clone_size: NA
v_call: TRBV4-3
j_call: TRBJ2-1
cdr3_aa: CASSQDWGGRTGLYNEQFF
cdr3_nt: TGCGCCAGCAGCCAAGATTGGGGTGGTAGGACAGGGCTTTACAATGAGCAGTTCTTC

d_call: NA
clone_size: NA
v_call: TRBV4-1
j_call: TRBJ1-6
cdr3_aa: CASSQDEGQLYNSPLHF
cdr3_nt: TGCGCCAGCAGCCAAGATGAAGGACAGCTCTATAATTCACCCCTCCACTTT

d_call: NA
clone_size: NA
v_call: TRBV6-5
j_call: TRBJ2-7
cdr3_aa: CASSPSDRPYEQYF
cdr3_nt: TGTGCCAGCAGTCCTTCGGACAGACCGTACGAGCAGTACTTC

d_call: NA
clone_size: NA
v_call: TRBV6-5
j_call: TRBJ1-6
cdr3_aa: CASSREDNSPLHF
cdr3_nt: TGTGCCAGCAGCAGGGAGGATAATTCACCCCTCCACTTT

d_call: TRBD2
clone_size: NA
v_call: TRBV9
j_call: TRBJ2-3
cdr3_aa: CASRGRTSDTDTQYF
cdr3_nt: TGTGCCAGCAGAGGTAGGACTAGCGACACAGATACGCAGTATTTT

d_call: NA
clone_size: NA
v_call: TRBV5-6
j_call: TRBJ2-4
cdr3_aa: CASSPEGTGNIQYF
cdr3_nt: TGTGCCAGCAGCCCGGAGGGAACGGGAAACATTCAGTACTTC

d_call: TRBD1
clone_size: NA
v_call: TRBV7-9
j_call: TRBJ1-5
cdr3_aa: CASSSGGHNQPQHF
cdr3_nt: TGTGCCAGCAGCTCAGGGGGACACAATCAGCCCCAGCATTTT

d_call: NA
clone_size: NA
v_call: TRBV7-3
j_call: TRBJ1-5
cdr3_aa: CASSLTSGKAQPQHF
cdr3_nt: TGTGCCAGCAGCTTAACGTCGGGTAAGGCTCAGCCCCAGCATTTT

d_call: TRBD2
clone_size: NA
v_call: TRBV15
j_call: TRBJ2-1
cdr3_aa: CATRDTRLAGAYNEQFF
cdr3_nt: TGTGCCACCCGGGACACGCGACTAGCGGGAGCCTACAATGAGCAGTTCTTC

d_call: TRBD1
clone_size: NA
v_call: TRBV15
j_call: TRBJ2-1
cdr3_aa: CATSIGQGARIDNEQFF
cdr3_nt: TGTGCCACCAGCATCGGACAGGGGGCGCGAATTGACAATGAGCAGTTCTTC

d_call: NA
clone_size: NA
v_call: TRBV7-2
j_call: TRBJ1-6
cdr3_aa: CASSSTLSGNSPLHF
cdr3_nt: TGTGCCAGCAGCTCCACTTTGTCTGGTAATTCACCCCTCCACTTT

d_call: NA
clone_size: NA
v_call: TRBV18
j_call: TRBJ2-7
cdr3_aa: CASSPDRSNYEQYF
cdr3_nt: TGTGCCAGCTCACCCGACAGGTCGAACTACGAGCAGTACTTC

d_call: TRBD2
clone_size: NA
v_call: TRBV5-6
j_call: TRBJ2-3
cdr3_aa: CASSFAGGTDTQYF
cdr3_nt: TGTGCCAGCAGCTTCGCGGGGGGGACAGATACGCAGTATTTT

d_call: TRBD2
clone_size: NA
v_call: TRBV30
j_call: TRBJ2-7
cdr3_aa: CAWTAGGLEQYF
cdr3_nt: TGTGCCTGGACGGCGGGGGGCCTCGAGCAGTACTTC

d_call: NA
clone_size: medium-sized
v_call: TRBV15
j_call: TRBJ1-2
cdr3_aa: CATSRAQGRGSDGYTF
cdr3_nt: TGTGCCACCAGCAGAGCCCAAGGGAGAGGGAGTGATGGCTACACCTTC

d_call: TRBD1
clone_size: few
v_call: TRBV6-4
j_call: TRBJ2-3
cdr3_aa: CASSSGTGGTDTQYF
cdr3_nt: TGTGCCAGCAGCTCCGGGACAGGGGGCACAGATACGCAGTATTTT

d_call: TRBD1
clone_size: NA
v_call: TRBV5-1
j_call: TRBJ1-2
cdr3_aa: CASSLEGQGPYGYTF
cdr3_nt: TGCGCCAGCAGCTTGGAAGGACAGGGGCCCTATGGCTACACCTTC

d_call: NA
clone_size: NA
v_call: TRBV13
j_call: TRBJ2-2
cdr3_aa: CASSLGSGGATGELFF
cdr3_nt: TGTGCCAGCAGCTTAGGGTCGGGGGGCGCGACCGGGGAGCTGTTTTTT

d_call: NA
clone_size: NA
v_call: TRBV2
j_call: TRBJ2-5
cdr3_aa: CASSLGEAGETQYF
cdr3_nt: TGTGCCAGCAGTCTCGGGGAGGCCGGGGAGACCCAGTACTTC

d_call: TRBD2
clone_size: NA
v_call: TRBV5-1
j_call: TRBJ2-1
cdr3_aa: CASSRSGTSSYNEQFF
cdr3_nt: TGCGCCAGCAGCCGCAGCGGGACGAGCTCCTACAATGAGCAGTTCTTC

d_call: NA
clone_size: NA
v_call: TRBV19
j_call: TRBJ1-2
cdr3_aa: CASSIPRTALWGYTF
cdr3_nt: TGTGCCAGTAGTATACCTCGGACAGCTTTATGGGGCTACACCTTC

d_call: NA
clone_size: NA
v_call: TRBV13
j_call: TRBJ2-7
cdr3_aa: CASSSQDEYEQYF
cdr3_nt: TGTGCCAGCAGTTCACAGGACGAGTACGAGCAGTACTTC

d_call: TRBD2
clone_size: once
v_call: TRBV13
j_call: TRBJ2-7
cdr3_aa: CASKGGPGAYEQYF
cdr3_nt: TGTGCCAGCAAGGGAGGGCCGGGGGCCTACGAGCAGTACTTC

d_call: TRBD2
clone_size: NA
v_call: TRBV10-3
j_call: TRBJ2-2
cdr3_aa: CAIRPPGLGFVGELFF
cdr3_nt: TGTGCCATCAGGCCACCGGGACTAGGATTTGTCGGGGAGCTGTTTTTT

d_call: TRBD1
clone_size: few
v_call: TRBV7-9
j_call: TRBJ2-5
cdr3_aa: CASSLGQREETQYF
cdr3_nt: TGTGCCAGCAGCTTGGGACAGCGTGAAGAGACCCAGTACTTC

d_call: NA
clone_size: NA
v_call: TRBV29-1
j_call: TRBJ2-3
cdr3_aa: CSVGRGTGASGNTDTQYF
cdr3_nt: TGCAGCGTCGGGAGAGGGACAGGGGCTAGCGGGAACACAGATACGCAGTATTTT

d_call: TRBD1
clone_size: NA
v_call: TRBV5-1
j_call: TRBJ2-7
cdr3_aa: CASSLIRQGKAYEQYF
cdr3_nt: TGCGCCAGCAGCTTAATTAGACAGGGGAAGGCCTACGAGCAGTACTTC

d_call: TRBD2
clone_size: NA
v_call: TRBV9
j_call: TRBJ2-3
cdr3_aa: CASSQGLAGTDTQYF
cdr3_nt: TGTGCCAGCAGCCAGGGACTAGCGGGGACAGATACGCAGTATTTT

d_call: TRBD1
clone_size: NA
v_call: TRBV28
j_call: TRBJ1-2
cdr3_aa: CASSPDRGNYGYTF
cdr3_nt: TGTGCCAGCAGCCCGGACAGGGGGAACTATGGCTACACCTTC

d_call: NA
clone_size: NA
v_call: TRBV6-6
j_call: TRBJ2-7
cdr3_aa: CASSYDYPYEQYF
cdr3_nt: TGTGCCAGCAGTTACGACTACCCCTACGAGCAGTACTTC

d_call: TRBD2
clone_size: NA
v_call: TRBV6-6
j_call: TRBJ2-1
cdr3_aa: CASTGLVFEQFF
cdr3_nt: TGTGCCAGCACCGGACTAGTTTTTGAGCAGTTCTTC

d_call: TRBD1
clone_size: once
v_call: TRBV28
j_call: TRBJ2-1
cdr3_aa: CASGQGGRLNNEQFF
cdr3_nt: TGTGCCAGCGGACAGGGTGGGAGACTCAACAATGAGCAGTTCTTC

d_call: NA
clone_size: NA
v_call: TRBV27
j_call: TRBJ1-2
cdr3_aa: CASSFRTESNYGYTF
cdr3_nt: TGTGCCAGCAGTTTCAGGACTGAAAGTAACTATGGCTACACCTTC

d_call: TRBD2
clone_size: few
v_call: TRBV28
j_call: TRBJ2-7
cdr3_aa: CASSLSPSGYEQYF
cdr3_nt: TGTGCCAGCAGTTTATCGCCTAGCGGTTACGAGCAGTACTTC